This paragraph covers one T cell receptor beta chain sequence. No antigen is known for it. This sample stems from a study of T cell responses to AZD1222 COVID-19 vaccine. Study-wide points: Just 5 to 7 people given AZD1222 tested seropositive at baseline. After two AZD1222 doses, spike-specific TCR breadth and depth rose versus day 0. Females outnumbered males among donors, who were mostly white British; clonal diversity was possibly underestimated.

The table came from immunoSEQ multiplex PCR; TCRdb's copy has only in-frame clones and leaves some out. In the table there are some 100,000 clones, about 89% of which are singletons. Germline lookup yields CDR1 SGDLS and CDR2 YYNGEE. The CDR3 sequence is 14 residues long. V gave up 4 bases and J gave up 0 bases, with 10 bases separating them. The sequence derives from an adult in good health. The chain carries TRBV9 and TRBJ1-2, with D unclear. The starting material was peripheral blood, obtained on day 0 of AZD1222 vaccination. The CDR3 sequence is CASSTDTPNYGYTF. CDR3 coding DNA: TGTGCCAGCAGCACTGACACCCCTAACTATGGCTACACCTTC. The full variable domain, rest sourced from reference TRBV9 and TRBJ1-2, is DSGVTQTPKHLITATGQRVTLRCSPRSGDLSVYWYQQSLDQGLQFLIQYYNGEERAKGNILERFSAQQFPDLHSELNLSSLELGDSALYFCASSTDTPNYGYTFGSGTRLTVV.